This T cell receptor (beta chain) emerged from a study of blood T cells in healthy people across ages. CDR3 length: 13 residues. Looked up from germline, CDR1 is SGHRS and CDR2 is YFSETQ. V lost 0 bases, J lost 7 bases, and 2 bases stayed unmatched. A second about 7 to 11 cycle PCR used barcoded and J-beta primers. In TCRdb, the 5' RACE reads were re-called with MiXCR into one record per CDR3 protein. The data show some 800,000 distinct CDR3 sequences, roughly 25% seen once. The same specimen was also included in a second study, on T cells of mothers and their children. That publication notes: Persistent microchimeric T cell clones were not found at ~100 per million sensitivity.

This TCR came from a boy aged 5-17 years in good health. Sequencing was carried out using blood. The chain has TRBV5-1 and TRBJ2-5, with 8 bases identical to TRBD2. The CDR3 DNA sequence: TGCGCCAGCAGCTTGGCCGGGAGGGGGACCCAGTACTTC. Translated, it gives CASSLAGRGTQYF.